This TCR beta chain was obtained from a study of human T cells and chemical hapten exposure (dated by TCRdb to the early 2020s). A note on the overall study: For sensitization, 2% DPC in acetone was applied to a 2 cm by 2 cm area of upper inner arm skin. Patients additionally received weekly therapeutic DPC doses to the scalp throughout the approximately 24-week study period. Patch tests used Finn chambers with 0.01% DPC on the upper back, scored after 6 days by International Contact Dermatitis Research Group standards. The patient cohort, mostly female, included alopecia areata with under or over 50% scalp involvement, alopecia totalis and alopecia universalis. Libraries were combined into a pool for sequencing, and differences in TCR yield between samples came mainly from small differences in library volumes within the pool. Peripheral blood TCR repertoire changes were tracked in vivo in alopecia patients during primary and secondary sensitization to the hapten diphenylcyclopropenone (DPC). Patient blood was sampled pre-sensitization (week 0) and at 2, 6 and about 24 weeks after DPC sensitization. For TCR sequencing, blood came from about 28 alopecia patients at anywhere from one to four time points (pre-sensitization, 2, 6 and 24 weeks). The investigation overall reported the following: Patch test score correlated positively with the number of PT1 expanded TCRs, reaching significance at thresholds 8, 16 and 32 but not at 4. Compared with pre-sensitization or healthy control sets, expanded TCRs formed significantly more large CDR3 similarity clusters, which is consistent with antigen-driven responses. Repeated subsampling changed both the strength of the expansion versus patch-test correlation and the threshold at which that correlation became significant. The number of TCRs above 1 in 1000 frequency did not change with DPC sensitization; there was no evidence of global repertoire structure alterations. All patients had alopecia, a presumed autoimmune disease, so their immune response might differ from that of healthy individuals.

This sample's time point label indicates: patch test 2, 6 weeks after DPC sensitization. The treatment or condition label of this sample denotes: therapeutic diphenylcyclopropenone sensitization with weekly scalp DPC. At each patch-test visit, blood was drawn before the patch test was applied. Patients were considered eligible if aged 18 to 70, diagnosed with alopecia and deemed suitable for DPC therapy, and patients were excluded if pregnant. Total RNA was extracted from unfractionated whole blood collected in Tempus Blood RNA tubes. This clonotype showed up just a few times. Its antigen remains unidentified. No base qualities exist here, and no much larger clone lies one base off it. Library preparation was by RACE. The instrument was a NextSeq 500. Library preparation attached unique molecular identifiers to individual cDNA molecules for quantitative, reproducible TCR counting. From each blood RNA sample, both TCR alpha and TCR beta chains were sequenced. Per the source publication's procedure: A median of around 96,000 TCRs per sample was observed, with a range of 23,224 to 690,600. The Decombinator software suite was used to annotate the V, J and CDR3 of the TCR reads. For the PS versus PT1 abundance plots, all samples were subsampled to the same number of TCRs (28,000). TCRs were defined as expanded if absent before sensitization and observed at least eight times at the 2-week time point. TCRdb applied fastp at Q25 and MiXCR to the public reads, then kept only in-frame beta chains. Duplicate CDR3 protein sequences are folded into a single record with the most common DNA and genes. It is TCRdb's table, rather than the study itself, that gives the V and J calls and clone size. This sample comprises approximately 100,000 distinct CDR3 sequences, roughly a tenth of them detected only once. Approximately 3% of the sample goes to the ten largest clones.

The CDR3 starts with the cysteine, ends with the phenylalanine, and has 15 residues. This entry keeps only the CDR3 DNA: 45 bases, framed from base 1. CDR1 and CDR2, per the germline V gene, are SNHLY and FYNNEI. Trimmed from V: 6 bases; trimmed from J: 0 bases; junction bases lacking a gene match: 5. The clonotype originates from a woman aged 40 to 55 with alopecia areata. Some clones in this sample may be carry-over from other donors' samples. The material sequenced was whole blood, taken in connection with sensitization to the hapten diphenylcyclopropenone (DPC). The V gene is TRBV2 and the J gene is TRBJ1-5, with 7 bases matching TRBD1. The CDR3 corresponds to CASSATGYSNQPQHF. The DNA reads as follows: TGTGCCAGCAGCGCGACAGGGTATAGCAATCAGCCCCAGCATTTT.